Presented here are 19 T cell receptor beta chains from one specimen sequenced in a study of regulatory T cells in long-lasting Graves disease. The time point here: newly diagnosed GD, antithyroid drugs for less than 3 months. Generation of the TCR library employed RNA extracted from PBMCs. Arm-PCR of CDR3 regions and iRepertoire HTBI primers were used to build TCR beta libraries. One entry per CDR3 protein, called by TCRdb with MiXCR from the multiplex PCR reads. The sample includes some 220,000 distinct CDR3 sequences, approximately 19% of them seen just once. These sequences were also reported in another study, on T cells in Graves' hyperthyroidism and ophthalmopathy.

Sequencing used peripheral blood mononuclear cells (PBMCs), obtained at new diagnosis, from a patient treated with antithyroid drugs. These receptors all come from a woman aged 25 to 39 with Graves disease.

This clonotype was detected ten times or more. CDR3 sequence: CASSRGSNEKLFF. CDR3 in DNA: TGTGCCAGCAGCCGGGGGAGTAATGAAAAACTGTTTTTT. The chain carries TRBV12-3 or TRBV12-4 and TRBJ1-4; possible D gene TRBD1, 5 bases. Trimming shortened V by 6 bases and J by 4 bases, and 9 bases separated the two germline ends. The CDR3 loop spans 13 amino acids.

This clonotype was seen more than once but under ten times. The chain recombines TRBV6-7 with TRBJ1-1; D is uncertain. TRBV6-7 carries the ORF label, with uncertain function. V lost 6 bases and J lost 6, with 11 bases in between. The length of the CDR3 is 12 residues. CDR3 nucleotide sequence: TGTGCCAGCAGGGACCACGGGGCTGAAGCTTTCTTT. It specifies CASRDHGAEAFF.

This clonotype occurred a few times. This may come from a read error, since a much larger clone is one base off. This CDR3 fails to terminate in the conserved phenylalanine or tryptophan, so it likely reflects a read error. This chain uses TRBV20-1 with TRBJ1-2, with D possibly matching TRBD1 (6 bases). Per the germline V gene, CDR1 is DFQATT and CDR2 is SNEGSKA (reference sequence). The V gene lost 2 bases and the J gene lost 6 bases, with 13 bases spanning the gap. CDR3 length: 13 residues. CDR3 sequence: CSARWGRRDGYTS. For the CDR3, the DNA is TGCAGTGCTAGATGGGGGCGAAGGGATGGCTACACCTCC.

This clonotype was seen a handful of times. The J gene is TRBJ2-5, the V gene TRBV20-1; 9 nucleotides line up with TRBD2. CDR1 is DFQATT, CDR2 SNEGSKA, per germline (reference sequence). The ends lost 4 bases at V and 1 base at J; junction bases unmatched: 4. The CDR3 has 14 amino acids. The CDR3 nucleotides read TGCAGTGCTAAAGTTAGCGGGGGCCAAGAGACCCAGTACTTC. Translation: CSAKVSGGQETQYF.

This clonotype appeared many times. This sequence joins TRBV12-3 or TRBV12-4 and TRBJ2-3; the match to TRBD1 covers 9 bases. V was pared by 5 bases and J by 6 bases, with 6 bases of the junction left unmatched. The CDR3 sequence is 14 residues long. The CDR3, as DNA: TGTGCCAGCAGTCCAGGACAGGGGAGGGATACGCAGTATTTT. This codes for CASSPGQGRDTQYF.

In its sample, this clonotype was seen many times. The chain has TRBV29-1 and TRBJ1-1; D remains ambiguous. V lost 4 bases, J lost 0 bases, and 12 bases lay in between. CDR3 size: 14 residues. Germline CDR1 SQVTM, CDR2 ANQGSEA. The CDR3 DNA reads TGCAGCGTTGCGGGGAAGACTATGAACACTGAAGCTTTCTTT. Protein product: CSVAGKTMNTEAFF.

The chain carries TRBV20-1 and TRBJ2-7, with D perhaps TRBD1 (7 bases). V was clipped by 1 base and J by 2 bases, with 12 bases between them. This CDR3 has 14 residues. Germline loops: CDR1 DFQATT, CDR2 SNEGSKA (reference sequence). CDR3 region: CSARGGTVTYEQYF. The CDR3 nucleotides are TGCAGTGCTAGAGGCGGGACAGTAACCTACGAGCAGTACTTC.

In its sample, this clonotype was seen many times. This chain uses TRBV6-1 with TRBJ1-2; no clear D. Germline V CDR1 and CDR2: MNHNS, SASEGT. This CDR3 spans 11 amino acids. V was cut by 8 bases and J by 6 bases, with 10 bases left in between. CDR3 nucleotides: TGTGCCAGCTCGAGGCAAGATGGCTACACCTTC. Encoded protein: CASSRQDGYTF.

The V call is TRBV16, the J call TRBJ1-1; D might be TRBD1 (6 bases). Between the trimmed V and J ends, which lost 3 bases and 7 bases, there was a span of 12 bases. The V gene's germline CDR1 is KGHSY and CDR2 FQNENV. The CDR3 sequence is 13 residues long. The CDR3 DNA is TGTGCCAGCAGCCAGGTGGGGGCCGGTGAAGCTTTCTTT. This codes for CASSQVGAGEAFF.

Worth noting for this clonotype: A single base separates this from a much larger clone, so it may be a read error. The chain combines TRBV6-5 with TRBJ2-1; possibly TRBD2 for D (6 bases). The CDR3 has 14 residues. CDR1 is MNHEY, CDR2 SVGAGI, per germline. CDR3 nucleotide sequence: TGTGCCAGCAGTTACTCGAGGACTAACAATGGGCAGTTCTTC. It yields the protein CASSYSRTNNGQFF.

This clonotype was seen a few times. V gene TRBV15 combines with J gene TRBJ2-7; 9 bases align to TRBD1. Losses at the gene ends were 3 bases for V and 5 bases for J; bases not matched to a gene: 11. Germline CDR1 reads LNHNV; CDR2 reads YYDKDF (reference sequence). This CDR3 is built from 16 residues. The CDR3 DNA reads as TGTGCCACCAGCAGGCTCAGGGGACAGGGTCTGGACGAGCAGTACTTC. Protein sequence: CATSRLRGQGLDEQYF.

At least ten counts were recorded for this clonotype. The DNA of the CDR3 is TGTGCCAGCAGCCGACTTCCGGACACAAACTATGGCTACACCTTC. This gives the protein CASSRLPDTNYGYTF. The rearrangement uses TRBV6-1 and TRBJ1-2, with D perhaps TRBD1 (5 bases). The length of the CDR3 is 15 residues. From germline, CDR1 is MNHNS and CDR2 SASEGT. V lost 6 bases and J lost 2, with 16 bases in between.

In the case of this clonotype: The conserved phenylalanine or tryptophan normally closing the CDR3 is absent here, so this likely arose from a read error. The rearrangement links TRBV6-5 to TRBJ1-1, with D possibly being TRBD1 (5 bases). The CDR3 is 14 amino acids. Germline V lookup: CDR1 MNHEY, CDR2 SVGAGI. Trimming left V 4 bases short and J 1 base short, with 10 bases between. CDR3 sequence (DNA): TGTGCCAGCAGTTCTGGTCAGGGGAACACTGAAGCTTTCCTT. Protein sequence: CASSSGQGNTEAFL.

In this sample, this clonotype turned up many times. This chain links TRBV6-1 with TRBJ1-3, with TRBD1 matching over 11 bases. Germline CDR1 MNHNS, CDR2 SASEGT. The CDR3 has 16 residues. V was clipped by 6 bases and J by 3 bases; unmatched bases: 7. The CDR3 spells CASRLGQGAGGNTIYF. DNA of the CDR3: TGTGCCAGCAGGCTTGGACAGGGGGCGGGTGGAAACACCATATATTTT.

At least ten counts were recorded for this clonotype. V gene TRBV30 combines with J gene TRBJ1-1; perhaps TRBD1 as D (5 bases). Germline-derived CDR1 and CDR2 are GTSNPN and SVGIG (reference sequence). Trimming left V 2 bases short and J 3 bases short, with 13 bases between. The CDR3 consists of 14 residues. As DNA, the CDR3 is TGTGCCTGGAGTCTTCGAATAGGGGACACTGAAGCTTTCTTT. This codes for CAWSLRIGDTEAFF.

This clonotype appeared many times. The J gene is TRBJ1-3, the V gene TRBV7-8; D is ambiguous. Looked up from germline, CDR1 is SGHVS and CDR2 is FQNEAQ. V was pared by 8 bases and J by 0 bases, with 8 bases between. This CDR3 is built from 13 residues. CDR3 sequence reads: CASLQSSGNTIYF. The CDR3 DNA follows: TGTGCCAGCCTACAGAGCTCTGGAAACACCATATATTTT.

This clonotype came up many times. V and J are TRBV20-1 and TRBJ1-6; 7 nucleotides line up with TRBD1. Trimming took 2 bases from V and 5 from J; bases not matched to a gene: 3. This CDR3 spans 14 amino acids. Germline loops: CDR1 DFQATT, CDR2 SNEGSKA (reference sequence). DNA of the CDR3: TGCAGTGCTAGACGACAGGGACATAATTCACCCCTCCACTTT. Encoded protein: CSARRQGHNSPLHF.

This clonotype was detected ten times or more. The V gene is TRBV9, the J gene TRBJ1-4; no firm D call. CDR3 length: 16 residues. Trimming cost V 3 bases and J 4 bases, with 16 bases left between them. CDR1 is SGDLS, CDR2 YYNGEE, per germline. This chain's CDR3 is CASSAHADGLNEKLFF. The CDR3 DNA sequence: TGTGCCAGCAGCGCCCACGCGGACGGCCTTAATGAAAAACTGTTTTTT.

This clonotype was seen repeatedly, ten times or more. J is TRBJ1-3 and V is TRBV7-9; D is perhaps TRBD1 (6 bases). The V end was cut by 1 base, the J end by 0 bases, with 16 bases between. The germline gives CDR1 SEHNR, CDR2 FQNEAQ (reference sequence). The length of the CDR3 is 18 residues. CDR3 nucleotide sequence: TGTGCCAGCAGCTTAGTAGGGGGGGGTACCTCCTCTGGAAACACCATATATTTT. Amino acids: CASSLVGGGTSSGNTIYF.